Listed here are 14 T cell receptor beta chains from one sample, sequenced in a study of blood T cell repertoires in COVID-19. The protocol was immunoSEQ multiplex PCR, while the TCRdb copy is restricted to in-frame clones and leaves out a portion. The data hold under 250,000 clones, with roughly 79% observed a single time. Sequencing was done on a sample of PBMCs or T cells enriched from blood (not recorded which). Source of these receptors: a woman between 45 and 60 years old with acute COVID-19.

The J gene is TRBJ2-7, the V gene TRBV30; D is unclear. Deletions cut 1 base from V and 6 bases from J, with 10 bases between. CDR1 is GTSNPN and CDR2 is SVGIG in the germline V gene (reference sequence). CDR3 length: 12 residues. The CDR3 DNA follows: TGTGCCTGGAGTGGATCAGGTGGCGAGCAGTACTTC. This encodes CAWSGSGGEQYF. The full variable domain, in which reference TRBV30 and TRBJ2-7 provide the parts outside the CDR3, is SQTIHQWPATLVQPVGSPLSLECTVEGTSNPNLYWYRQAAGRGLQLLFYSVGIGQISSEVPQNLSASRPQDRQFILSSKKLLLSDSGFYLCAWSGSGGEQYFGPGTRLTVT.

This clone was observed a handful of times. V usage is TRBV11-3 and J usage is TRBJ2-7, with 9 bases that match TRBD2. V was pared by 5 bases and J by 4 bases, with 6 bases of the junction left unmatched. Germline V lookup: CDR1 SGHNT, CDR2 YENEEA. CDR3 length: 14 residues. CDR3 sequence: CASSRLADNYEQYF. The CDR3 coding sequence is TGTGCCAGCAGCCGACTAGCGGATAATTACGAGCAGTACTTC.

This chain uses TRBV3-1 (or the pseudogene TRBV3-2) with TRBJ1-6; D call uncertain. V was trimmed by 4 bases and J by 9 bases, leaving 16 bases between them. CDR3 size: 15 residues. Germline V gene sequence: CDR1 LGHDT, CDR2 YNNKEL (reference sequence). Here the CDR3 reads CASSLTGFRFSPLHF. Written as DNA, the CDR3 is TGTGCCAGCAGCCTCACCGGGTTCCGCTTTTCACCCCTCCACTTT.

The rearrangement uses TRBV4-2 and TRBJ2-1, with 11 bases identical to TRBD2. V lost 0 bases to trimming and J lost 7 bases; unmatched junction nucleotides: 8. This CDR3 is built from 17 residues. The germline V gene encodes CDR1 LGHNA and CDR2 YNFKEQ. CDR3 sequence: CASSQDSGLAGGNEQFF. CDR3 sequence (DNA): TGTGCCAGCAGCCAAGATTCGGGGCTAGCGGGGGGTAATGAGCAGTTCTTC.

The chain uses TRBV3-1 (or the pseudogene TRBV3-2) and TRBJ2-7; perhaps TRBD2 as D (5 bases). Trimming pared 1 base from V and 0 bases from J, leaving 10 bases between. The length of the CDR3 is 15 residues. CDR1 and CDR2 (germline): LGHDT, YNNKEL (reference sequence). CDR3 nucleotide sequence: TGTGCCAGCAGCCAAGCTCGGGGAAGCTCCTACGAGCAGTACTTC. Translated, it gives CASSQARGSSYEQYF.

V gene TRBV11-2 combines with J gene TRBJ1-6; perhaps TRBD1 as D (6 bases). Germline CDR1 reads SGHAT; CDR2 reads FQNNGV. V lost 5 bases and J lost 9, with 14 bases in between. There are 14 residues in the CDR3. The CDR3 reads CASSGSGTTSPLHF. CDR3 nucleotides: TGTGCCAGCAGCGGATCCGGGACAACTTCACCCCTCCACTTT.

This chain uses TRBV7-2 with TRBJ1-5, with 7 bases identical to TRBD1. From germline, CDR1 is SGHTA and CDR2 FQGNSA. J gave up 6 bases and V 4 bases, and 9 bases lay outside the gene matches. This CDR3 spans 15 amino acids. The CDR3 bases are TGTGCCAGCAGCTCCACCACGACAGGGAGTCAGCCCCAGCATTTT. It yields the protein CASSSTTTGSQPQHF.

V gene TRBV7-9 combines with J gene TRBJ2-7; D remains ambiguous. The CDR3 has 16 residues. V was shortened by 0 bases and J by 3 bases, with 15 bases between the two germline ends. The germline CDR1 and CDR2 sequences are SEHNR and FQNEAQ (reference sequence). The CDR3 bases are TGTGCCAGCAGCTTAGCGTATTTCCAGGCAGACTACGAGCAGTACTTC. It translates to CASSLAYFQADYEQYF.

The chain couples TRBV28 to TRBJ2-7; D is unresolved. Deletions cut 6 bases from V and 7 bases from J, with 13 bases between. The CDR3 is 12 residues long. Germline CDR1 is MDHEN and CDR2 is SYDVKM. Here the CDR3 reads CASRTRPHEQYF. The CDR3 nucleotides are TGTGCCAGCAGAACCAGGCCTCATGAGCAGTACTTC.

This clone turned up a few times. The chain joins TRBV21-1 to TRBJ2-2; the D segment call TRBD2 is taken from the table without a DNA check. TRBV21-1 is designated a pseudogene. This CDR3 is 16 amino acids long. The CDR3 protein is CASSKALSGGPGELFF. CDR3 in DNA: TGTGCCAGCAGCAAAGCGCTGAGCGGGGGGCCCGGGGAGCTGTTTTTT.

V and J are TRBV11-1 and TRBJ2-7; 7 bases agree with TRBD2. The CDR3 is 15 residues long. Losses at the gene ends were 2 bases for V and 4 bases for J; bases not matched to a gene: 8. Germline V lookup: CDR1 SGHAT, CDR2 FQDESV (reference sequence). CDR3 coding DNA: TGTGCCAGCAGCTTAAATGGACTAGTCGTTTACGAGCAGTACTTC. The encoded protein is CASSLNGLVVYEQYF.

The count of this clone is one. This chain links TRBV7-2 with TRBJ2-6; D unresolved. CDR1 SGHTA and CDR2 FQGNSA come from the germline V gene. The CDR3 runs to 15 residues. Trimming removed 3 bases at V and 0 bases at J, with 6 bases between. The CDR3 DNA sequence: TGTGCCAGCAGCTTCGGTCGCTCTGGGGCCAACGTCCTGACTTTC. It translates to CASSFGRSGANVLTF.

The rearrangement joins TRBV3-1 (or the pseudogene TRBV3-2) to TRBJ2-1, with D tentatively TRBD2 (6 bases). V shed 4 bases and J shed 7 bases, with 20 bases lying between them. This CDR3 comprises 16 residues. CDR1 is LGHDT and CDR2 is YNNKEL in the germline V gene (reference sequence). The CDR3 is CASSPGSEGLGNEQFF. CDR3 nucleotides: TGTGCCAGCAGCCCTGGGTCGGAGGGGCTGGGGAATGAGCAGTTCTTC.

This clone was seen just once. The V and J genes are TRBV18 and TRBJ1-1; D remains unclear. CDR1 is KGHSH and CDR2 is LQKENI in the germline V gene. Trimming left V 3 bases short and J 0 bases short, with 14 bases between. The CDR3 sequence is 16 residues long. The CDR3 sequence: CASSPQTLSMNTEAFF. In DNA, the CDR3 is TGTGCCAGCTCACCCCAGACACTTTCCATGAACACTGAAGCTTTCTTT. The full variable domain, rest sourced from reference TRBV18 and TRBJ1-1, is NAGVMQNPRHLVRRRGQEARLRCSPMKGHSHVYWYRQLPEEGLKFMVYLQKENIIDESGMPKERFSAEFPKEGPSILRIQQVVRGDSAAYFCASSPQTLSMNTEAFFGQGTRLTVV.